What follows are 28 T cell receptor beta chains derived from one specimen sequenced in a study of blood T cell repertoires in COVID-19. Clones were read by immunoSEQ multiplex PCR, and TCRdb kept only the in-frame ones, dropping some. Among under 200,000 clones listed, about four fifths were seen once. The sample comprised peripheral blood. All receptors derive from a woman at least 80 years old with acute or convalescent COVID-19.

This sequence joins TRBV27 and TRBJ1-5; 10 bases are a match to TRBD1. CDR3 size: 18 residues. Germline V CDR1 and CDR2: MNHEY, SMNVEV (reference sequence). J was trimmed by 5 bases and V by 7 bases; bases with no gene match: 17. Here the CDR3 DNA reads TGTGCCAGCACCCACACCGGGACAGGGGACGCCCCACATCAGCCCCAGCATTTT. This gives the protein CASTHTGTGDAPHQPQHF.

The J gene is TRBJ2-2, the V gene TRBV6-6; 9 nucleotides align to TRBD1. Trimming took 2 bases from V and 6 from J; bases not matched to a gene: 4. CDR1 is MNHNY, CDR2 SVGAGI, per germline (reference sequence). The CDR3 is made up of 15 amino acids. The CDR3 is CASSYTDRGAGELFF. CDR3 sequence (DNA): TGTGCCAGCAGTTACACGGACAGGGGAGCCGGGGAGCTGTTTTTT.

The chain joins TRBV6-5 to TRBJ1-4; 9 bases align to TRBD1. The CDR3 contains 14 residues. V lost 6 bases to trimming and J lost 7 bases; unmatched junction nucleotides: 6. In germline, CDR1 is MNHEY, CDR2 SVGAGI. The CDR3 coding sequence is TGTGCCAGCAGCTCCGGGACAGGGCGTGAAAAACTGTTTTTT. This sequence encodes CASSSGTGREKLFF.

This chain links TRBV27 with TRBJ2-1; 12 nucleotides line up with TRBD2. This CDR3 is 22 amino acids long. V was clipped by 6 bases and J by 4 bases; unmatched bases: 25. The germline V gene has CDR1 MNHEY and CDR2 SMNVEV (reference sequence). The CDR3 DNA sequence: TGTGCCAGCAGCGAAGCTAGGTGGACTAGCGGGATTCTTCCGAGTAGATACAATGAGCAGTTCTTC. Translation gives CASSEARWTSGILPSRYNEQFF.

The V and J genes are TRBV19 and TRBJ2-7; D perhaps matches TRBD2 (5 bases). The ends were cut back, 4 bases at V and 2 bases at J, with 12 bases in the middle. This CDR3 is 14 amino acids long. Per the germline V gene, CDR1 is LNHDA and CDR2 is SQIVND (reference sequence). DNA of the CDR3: TGTGCCAGTAGTAAACTAGTCCAGCCCTACGAGCAGTACTTC. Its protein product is CASSKLVQPYEQYF.

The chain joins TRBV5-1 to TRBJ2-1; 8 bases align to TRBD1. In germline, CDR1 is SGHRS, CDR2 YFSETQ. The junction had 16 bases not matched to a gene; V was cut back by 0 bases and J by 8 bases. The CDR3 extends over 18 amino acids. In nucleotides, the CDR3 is TGCGCCAGCAGCTTGGGCTTTGCGGCAGGGGGCTCCTTGGATGAGCAGTTCTTC. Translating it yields CASSLGFAAGGSLDEQFF.

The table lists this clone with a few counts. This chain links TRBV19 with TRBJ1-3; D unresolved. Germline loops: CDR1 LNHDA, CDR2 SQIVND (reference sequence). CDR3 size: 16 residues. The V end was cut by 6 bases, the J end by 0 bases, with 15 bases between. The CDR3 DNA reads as TGTGCCAGTAGCCGGGGAGAGGAAAGCTCTGGAAACACCATATATTTT. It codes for CASSRGEESSGNTIYF.

The CDR3 is CASSTGQGVSYNEQFF. For the CDR3, the DNA is TGTGCCAGCAGCACCGGACAGGGGGTCTCTTACAATGAGCAGTTCTTC. The chain links TRBV11-2 to TRBJ2-1, with 10 bases lining up with TRBD1. This CDR3 has 16 residues. V lost 5 bases, J lost 4 bases, and 8 bases stayed unmatched. CDR1 is SGHAT and CDR2 is FQNNGV in the germline V gene.

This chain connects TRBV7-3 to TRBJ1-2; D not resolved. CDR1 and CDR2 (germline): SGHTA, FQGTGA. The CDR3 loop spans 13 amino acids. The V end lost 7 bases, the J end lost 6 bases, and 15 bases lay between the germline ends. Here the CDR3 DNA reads TGTGCCAGCACCTCCGACCGACTTCATGGCTACACCTTC. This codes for CASTSDRLHGYTF.

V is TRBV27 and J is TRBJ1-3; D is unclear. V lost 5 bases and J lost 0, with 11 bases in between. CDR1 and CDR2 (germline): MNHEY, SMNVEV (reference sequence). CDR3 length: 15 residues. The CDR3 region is CASSPGVFSGNTIYF. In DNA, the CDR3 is TGTGCCAGCAGTCCCGGGGTCTTCTCTGGAAACACCATATATTTT.

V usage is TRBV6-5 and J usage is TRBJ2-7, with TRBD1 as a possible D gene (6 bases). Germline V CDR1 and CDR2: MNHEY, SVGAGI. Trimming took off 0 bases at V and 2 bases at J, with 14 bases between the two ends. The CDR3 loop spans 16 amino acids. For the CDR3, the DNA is TGTGCCAGCAGTTACTCGACTGGAAGGGGGACCTACGAGCAGTACTTC. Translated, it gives CASSYSTGRGTYEQYF.

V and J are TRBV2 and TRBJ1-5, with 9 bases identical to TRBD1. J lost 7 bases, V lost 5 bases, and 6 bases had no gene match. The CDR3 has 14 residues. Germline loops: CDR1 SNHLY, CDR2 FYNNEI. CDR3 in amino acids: CASSPTGGVQPQHF. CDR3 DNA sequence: TGTGCCAGCAGTCCCACAGGGGGCGTGCAGCCCCAGCATTTT.

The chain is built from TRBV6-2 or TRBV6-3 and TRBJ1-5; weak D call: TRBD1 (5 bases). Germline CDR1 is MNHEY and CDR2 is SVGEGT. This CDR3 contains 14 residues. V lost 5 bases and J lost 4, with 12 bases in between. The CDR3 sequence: CASSNGGTNQPQHF. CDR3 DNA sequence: TGTGCCAGCAGTAACGGGGGGACTAATCAGCCCCAGCATTTT.

The CDR3 nucleotides read TGTGCCAGCAGCTTGGGCGACAGGGGCTCCGAGCAGTACTTC. Translating gives CASSLGDRGSEQYF. This chain connects TRBV5-6 to TRBJ2-7; 8 bases are shared with TRBD1. Germline V lookup: CDR1 SGHDT, CDR2 YYEEEE. The CDR3 has 14 amino acids. Losses at the gene ends were 0 bases for V and 6 bases for J; bases not matched to a gene: 5.

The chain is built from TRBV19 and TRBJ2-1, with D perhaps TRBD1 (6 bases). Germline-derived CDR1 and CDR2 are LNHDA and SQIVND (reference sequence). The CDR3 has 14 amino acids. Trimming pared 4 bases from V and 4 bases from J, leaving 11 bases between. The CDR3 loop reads CASSRTGKYNEQFF. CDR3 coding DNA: TGTGCCAGTAGTAGAACAGGGAAATACAATGAGCAGTTCTTC.

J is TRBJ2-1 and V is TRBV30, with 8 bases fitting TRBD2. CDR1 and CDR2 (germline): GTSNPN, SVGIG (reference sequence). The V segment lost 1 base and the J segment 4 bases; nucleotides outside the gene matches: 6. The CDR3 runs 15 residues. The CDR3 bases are TGTGCCTGGAGTGGGATAGCGGGGAGATACAATGAGCAGTTCTTC. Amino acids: CAWSGIAGRYNEQFF.

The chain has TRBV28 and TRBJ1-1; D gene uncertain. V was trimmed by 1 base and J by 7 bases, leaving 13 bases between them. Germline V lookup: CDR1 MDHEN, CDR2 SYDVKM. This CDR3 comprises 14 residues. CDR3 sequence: CASSLYQDTNEAFF. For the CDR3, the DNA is TGTGCCAGCAGTTTATACCAAGACACCAATGAAGCTTTCTTT.

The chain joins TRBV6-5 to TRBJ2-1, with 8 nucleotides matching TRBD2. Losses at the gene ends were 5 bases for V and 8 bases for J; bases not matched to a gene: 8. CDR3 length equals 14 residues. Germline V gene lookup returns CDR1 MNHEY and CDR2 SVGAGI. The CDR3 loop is CASSITGTRYEQFF. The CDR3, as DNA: TGTGCCAGCAGTATAACCGGGACTAGGTATGAGCAGTTCTTC.

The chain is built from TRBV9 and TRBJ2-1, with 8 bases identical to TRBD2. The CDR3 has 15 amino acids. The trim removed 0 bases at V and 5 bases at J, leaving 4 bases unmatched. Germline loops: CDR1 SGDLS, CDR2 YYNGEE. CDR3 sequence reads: CASSVGWRGDNEQFF. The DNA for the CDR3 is TGTGCCAGCAGCGTAGGGTGGCGGGGGGACAATGAGCAGTTCTTC. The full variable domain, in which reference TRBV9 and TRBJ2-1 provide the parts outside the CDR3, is DSGVTQTPKHLITATGQRVTLRCSPRSGDLSVYWYQQSLDQGLQFLIQYYNGEERAKGNILERFSAQQFPDLHSELNLSSLELGDSALYFCASSVGWRGDNEQFFGPGTRLTVL.

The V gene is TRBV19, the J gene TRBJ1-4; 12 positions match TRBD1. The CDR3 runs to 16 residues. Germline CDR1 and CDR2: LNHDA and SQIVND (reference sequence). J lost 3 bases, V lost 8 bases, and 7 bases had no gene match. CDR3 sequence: CASSTGQGASNEKLFF. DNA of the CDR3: TGTGCCAGTTCAACGGGACAGGGGGCTTCTAATGAAAAACTGTTTTTT.

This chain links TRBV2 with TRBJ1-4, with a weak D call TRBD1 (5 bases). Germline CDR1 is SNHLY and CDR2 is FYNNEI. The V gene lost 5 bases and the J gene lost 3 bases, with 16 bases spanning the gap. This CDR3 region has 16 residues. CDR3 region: CASSNSAGHPNEKLFF. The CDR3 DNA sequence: TGTGCCAGCAGTAACAGTGCCGGACACCCTAATGAAAAACTGTTTTTT.

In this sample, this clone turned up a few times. Here the CDR3 reads CAITRGRDSPLHF. The DNA of the CDR3 is TGTGCCATCACAAGGGGTAGGGATTCACCCCTCCACTTT. This chain connects TRBV10-3 to TRBJ1-6, with D perhaps matching TRBD1 (5 bases). Looked up from germline, CDR1 is ENHRY and CDR2 is SYGVKD. The CDR3 runs 13 residues. The ends were cut back, 7 bases at V and 8 bases at J, with 12 bases in the middle.

The CDR3: CASSLRGTGWETQYF. For the CDR3, the DNA is TGTGCCAGCAGCTTGCGAGGGACAGGGTGGGAGACCCAGTACTTC. The gene calls are TRBV5-6 and TRBJ2-5; 9 bases agree with TRBD1. Losses at the gene ends were 1 base for V and 5 bases for J; bases not matched to a gene: 6. Germline CDR1 reads SGHDT; CDR2 reads YYEEEE. This CDR3 contains 15 residues.

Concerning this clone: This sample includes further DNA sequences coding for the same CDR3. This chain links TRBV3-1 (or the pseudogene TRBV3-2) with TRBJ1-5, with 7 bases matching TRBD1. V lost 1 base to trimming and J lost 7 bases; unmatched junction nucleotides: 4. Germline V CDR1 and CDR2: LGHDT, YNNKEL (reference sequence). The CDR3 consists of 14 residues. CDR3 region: CASSQGQGGQPQHF. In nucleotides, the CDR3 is TGTGCCAGCAGCCAAGGACAGGGAGGACAGCCCCAGCATTTT.

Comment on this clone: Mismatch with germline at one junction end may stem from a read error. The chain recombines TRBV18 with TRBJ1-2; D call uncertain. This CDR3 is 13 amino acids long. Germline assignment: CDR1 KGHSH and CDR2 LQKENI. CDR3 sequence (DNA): TGTGCCAGCTCACCAACTACAGACTATAGCTACACCTTC. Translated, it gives CASSPTTDYSYTF.

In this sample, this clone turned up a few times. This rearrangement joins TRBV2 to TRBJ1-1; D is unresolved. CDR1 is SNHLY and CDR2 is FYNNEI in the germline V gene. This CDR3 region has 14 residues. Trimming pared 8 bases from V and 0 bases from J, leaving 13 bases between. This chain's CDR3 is CASQSGDMNTEAFF. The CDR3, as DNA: TGTGCCAGCCAATCAGGCGACATGAACACTGAAGCTTTCTTT. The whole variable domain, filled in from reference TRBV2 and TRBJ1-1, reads EPEVTQTPSHQVTQMGQEVILRCVPISNHLYFYWYRQILGQKVEFLVSFYNNEISEKSEIFDDQFSVERPDGSNFTLKIRSTKLEDSAMYFCASQSGDMNTEAFFGQGTRLTVV.

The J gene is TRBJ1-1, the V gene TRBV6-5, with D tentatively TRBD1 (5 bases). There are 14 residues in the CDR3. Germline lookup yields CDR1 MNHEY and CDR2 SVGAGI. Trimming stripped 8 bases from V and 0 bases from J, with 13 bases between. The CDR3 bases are TGTGCCAGCGGACAACAGACGCTGAACACTGAAGCTTTCTTT. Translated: CASGQQTLNTEAFF.

CDR3 coding DNA: TGTGCCAGCTCAACGAGGGCATCAGGGGGCGATCAGCCCCAGCATTTT. Its protein product is CASSTRASGGDQPQHF. This chain joins TRBV18 and TRBJ1-5, with TRBD1 matching over 8 bases. Germline V gene data show CDR1 as KGHSH and CDR2 as LQKENI. CDR3 length: 16 residues. The V segment lost 5 bases and the J segment 5 bases; nucleotides outside the gene matches: 11. The full variable domain, its missing parts supplied by reference TRBV18 and TRBJ1-5, is NAGVMQNPRHLVRRRGQEARLRCSPMKGHSHVYWYRQLPEEGLKFMVYLQKENIIDESGMPKERFSAEFPKEGPSILRIQQVVRGDSAAYFCASSTRASGGDQPQHFGDGTRLSIL.